This T cell receptor (beta chain) was obtained from a study of blood T cell repertoires in COVID-19. About the research overall: T cells, B-cell-depleted T cells, or PBMCs supplied cDNA or gDNA.

Original data processing: Researchers report that nucleated cell counts were estimated from reference gene primer amplification. The table came from immunoSEQ multiplex PCR; TCRdb's copy has only in-frame clones and leaves some out. From that table come the V and J calls and clone size; the DNA was used to work out D and trimming. The table records roughly 200,000 clones, 70% to 80% of them present only once. This clone has ten or more counts. There are 13 residues in the CDR3. Trimming left V 7 bases short and J 6 bases short, with 15 bases between. CDR1 and CDR2 (germline): MGHDK, SYGVNS. This clonotype originated in a woman aged 45-60 years with active or convalescent COVID-19. The sequenced sample consisted of peripheral blood. The gene calls are TRBV25-1 and TRBJ1-2; D is ambiguous. CDR3 coding DNA: TGTGCCAGCAAGCGGTTGGAAATGGATGGCTACACCTTC. Its protein is CASKRLEMDGYTF.